This T cell receptor (beta chain) was sequenced for a study of OX40 agonist ivuxolimab in advanced cancers. Findings and limits, study-wide: Patients who responded partially at 0.1-3.0 mg/kg showed clonal expansion ranking among the lowest. Clonal expansion from baseline to week 6 occurred in both CD4+ and CD8+ T cells.

The CDR3 spans 16 residues. V lost 3 bases, J lost 1 base, and 6 bases stayed unmatched. Germline-derived CDR1 and CDR2 are SGHRS and YFSETQ. Generated by immunoSEQ multiplex PCR, the TCRdb table keeps only in-frame clones and is missing some. The table includes almost 80,000 clones, around 80% detected once. As concerns this clone: Its antigen is not identified.

Sequences were derived from CD4+ or CD8+ T cells sorted from blood, sampled in a trial of the OX40 agonist ivuxolimab. The TCR sequence derives from an adult with an advanced solid tumor such as melanoma, head and neck, liver or kidney cancer. The genes are TRBV5-1 and TRBJ2-2; 7 positions agree with TRBD2. The DNA for the CDR3 is TGCGCCAGCAGCTCAATAGCGGGCTTGAACACCGGGGAGCTGTTTTTT. As protein: CASSSIAGLNTGELFF.